Presented here are 5 T cell receptor beta chains from one specimen sequenced in a study of blood T cells in healthy people across ages (dated by TCRdb to between 2014 and 2016). Preparation of the library involved 5' RACE. The sequencing machine was an Illumina HiSeq 2500. A second PCR of 7 to 11 cycles was performed with a sample-barcoded 5' primer and a J-beta primer mix. Using fastp at Q25 and MiXCR, TCRdb reprocessed the public reads and kept productive beta chains. Under each unique CDR3 protein, matching rows form one entry showing the most common genes and DNA. The sample table contains 1.4 million or so distinct CDR3 sequences; only one count was recorded for approximately 39% of them. Roughly 3.7% of the sample is in the top ten clones. Material for sequencing was blood. The receptors originated from a woman aged 18-29 years in good health.

This chain joins TRBV7-9 and TRBJ1-3, with D possibly matching TRBD1 (6 bases). The germline V gene encodes CDR1 SEHNR and CDR2 FQNEAQ (reference sequence). Trimming left V 5 bases short and J 0 bases short, with 14 bases between. The CDR3 consists of 16 residues. Here the CDR3 reads CASSAQGQSSGNTIYF. CDR3 nucleotides: TGTGCCAGCAGCGCACAGGGCCAGAGCTCTGGAAACACCATATATTTT.

This clonotype was counted at least ten times. V gene TRBV20-1 combines with J gene TRBJ2-5; perhaps TRBD2 as D (5 bases). Germline CDR1 reads DFQATT; CDR2 reads SNEGSKA (reference sequence). V was pared by 5 bases and J by 5 bases, with 15 bases between. The length of the CDR3 is 13 residues. The CDR3 region is CSAHRASKETQYF. The CDR3 DNA follows: TGCAGTGCTCATCGGGCTAGCAAGGAGACCCAGTACTTC.

This clonotype has more than one count but fewer than ten. This rearrangement joins TRBV3-1 to TRBJ1-2; 7 nucleotides align to TRBD1. With 3 bases clipped from V and 1 base from J, the junction kept 5 bases outside the gene matches. CDR3 size: 15 residues. In germline, CDR1 is LGHDT, CDR2 YNNKEL (reference sequence). Here the CDR3 reads CASSQANRGNYGYTF. The CDR3, as DNA: TGTGCCAGCAGCCAGGCCAACAGGGGTAACTATGGCTACACCTTC.

As DNA, the CDR3 is TGCGCCAGCAGCCAGGAAACAGGGGGCGGTACACAGCCCCAGCATTTT. Its translation: CASSQETGGGTQPQHF. The chain has TRBV4-1 and TRBJ1-5, with 9 bases lining up with TRBD1. Trimming removed 3 bases from V and 7 bases from J; junction bases left unmatched: 10. This CDR3 contains 16 residues. The germline CDR1 and CDR2 sequences are MGHRA and YSYEKL.

The chain is built from TRBV7-3 and TRBJ2-7, with a tentative D call TRBD2 (6 bases). The DNA end is a closer match to TRBJ2-4, so the J assignment may be wrong. The V gene's germline CDR1 is SGHTA and CDR2 FQGTGA. The CDR3 extends over 15 amino acids. In nucleotides, the CDR3 is TGTGCCAGCAGCTTCCAGACTAGAGCTCAAAACATTCAGTACTTC. Translating gives CASSFQTRAQNIQYF.